Listed here are 25 T cell receptor beta chains from one sample, sequenced in a study of cytomegalovirus exposure and HLA in healthy donors. PCR primers comprised 60 Vbeta and 13 Jbeta primers. Sequenced by immunoSEQ multiplex PCR; TCRdb stores in-frame clones only, minus some. The table shows around 91,000 clones, with under 65% occurring only once. Sequenced input: PBMCs. These receptor sequences come from a man in his fifties or sixties in good health and CMV-seronegative.

The chain couples TRBV7-2 to TRBJ2-7, with TRBD2 matching over 13 bases. V shed 3 bases, J shed 2 bases, and the junction held 7 bases outside the gene matches. Germline CDR1 is SGHTA and CDR2 is FQGNSA. This CDR3 is 17 amino acids long. In DNA, the CDR3 is TGTGCCAGCAGCTTCCCCCCGACTAGCGGGGGGCCCTACGAGCAGTACTTC. Protein product: CASSFPPTSGGPYEQYF.

Only a few counts were recorded for this clone. V and J are TRBV29-1 and TRBJ1-2; TRBD1 is a possible D gene (5 bases). CDR3 length equals 15 residues. V shed 0 bases and J shed 3 bases, with 14 bases lying between them. From germline, CDR1 is SQVTM and CDR2 ANQGSEA. DNA of the CDR3: TGCAGCGTTGAAGATCGGAGGGGCCAGCACTATGGCTACACCTTC. The encoded protein is CSVEDRRGQHYGYTF.

For the CDR3, the DNA is TGTGCCAGCAGGCCCGGGACTAGCGGGAGGGGAAAAGAGACCCAGTACTTC. The encoded protein is CASRPGTSGRGKETQYF. The chain uses TRBV7-9 and TRBJ2-5; TRBD2 agrees at 16 bases. J was trimmed by 3 bases and V by 6 bases; bases with no gene match: 7. From germline, CDR1 is SEHNR and CDR2 FQNEAQ (reference sequence). The CDR3 spans 17 residues.

This clone was seen just once. J is TRBJ2-2 and V is TRBV5-1; 8 bases map to TRBD1. This CDR3 is built from 14 residues. After removal of 1 base from V and 4 bases from J, the junction contained 0 bases not matched to a gene. Germline CDR1 is SGHRS and CDR2 is YFSETQ. The CDR3 bases are TGCGCCAGCAGCTTGCAGGGGGCCACCGGGGAGCTGTTTTTT. Its translation is CASSLQGATGELFF.

The chain combines TRBV2 with TRBJ2-1; D possibly corresponds to TRBD1 (6 bases). CDR1 is SNHLY, CDR2 FYNNEI, per germline. Trimming removed 6 bases from V and 8 bases from J, with 17 bases in between. This CDR3 spans 14 amino acids. The CDR3 bases are TGTGCCAGCAGCCGCGACAGGCCGGAGGATGAGCAGTTCTTC. Its translation: CASSRDRPEDEQFF. The variable domain in full, completed from reference TRBV2 and TRBJ2-1, reads EPEVTQTPSHQVTQMGQEVILRCVPISNHLYFYWYRQILGQKVEFLVSFYNNEISEKSEIFDDQFSVERPDGSNFTLKIRSTKLEDSAMYFCASSRDRPEDEQFFGPGTRLTVL.

The rearrangement uses TRBV7-9 and TRBJ2-5; 8 nucleotides agree with TRBD1. The J call may be incorrect, as the DNA end agrees better with TRBJ2-7. The germline V gene has CDR1 SEHNR and CDR2 FQNEAQ (reference sequence). The CDR3 is 15 residues long. The CDR3 DNA reads TGTGCCAGCAGCTTATGGGGGACAGGTCCCTACGAGCAGTACTTC. Residues: CASSLWGTGPYEQYF.

The chain combines TRBV7-9 with TRBJ2-1, with 9 bases matching TRBD2. J was trimmed by 0 bases and V by 4 bases; bases with no gene match: 4. Germline V CDR1 and CDR2: SEHNR, FQNEAQ (reference sequence). The CDR3 is made up of 16 amino acids. The CDR3 spells CASSYLAGSSYNEQFF. The CDR3 nucleotides read TGTGCCAGCAGCTACCTAGCGGGGAGCTCCTACAATGAGCAGTTCTTC. Complete variable domain (other parts from reference TRBV7-9 and TRBJ2-1): DTGVSQNPRHKITKRGQNVTFRCDPISEHNRLYWYRQTLGQGPEFLTYFQNEAQLEKSRLLSDRFSAERPKGSFSTLEIQRTEQGDSAMYLCASSYLAGSSYNEQFFGPGTRLTVL.

The DNA for the CDR3 is TGTGCCAGCAGCACCAGGGTTTTTGACACTGAAGCTTTCTTT. Its translation is CASSTRVFDTEAFF. The J gene is TRBJ1-1, the V gene TRBV11-1; maybe TRBD1 (5 bases). This CDR3 comprises 14 residues. Deletions cut 5 bases from V and 3 bases from J, with 13 bases between. Germline V gives CDR1 SGHAT, CDR2 FQDESV (reference sequence).

The chain couples TRBV14 to TRBJ2-1; D unresolved. Trimming took off 3 bases at V and 1 base at J, with 7 bases between the two ends. Germline assignment: CDR1 SGHDN and CDR2 FVKESK. The CDR3 spans 14 residues. As DNA, the CDR3 is TGTGCCAGCAGCCAGAGCGATTCCTACAATGAGCAGTTCTTC. Translation gives CASSQSDSYNEQFF.

V is TRBV6-5 and J is TRBJ2-7, with TRBD1 matching over 9 bases. The V gene end was trimmed by 4 bases and the J gene end by 5 bases; junction bases not matched to a gene: 6. The CDR3 loop spans 14 amino acids. Germline CDR1 MNHEY, CDR2 SVGAGI. The CDR3 DNA sequence: TGTGCCAGCAGTTCAGGACAGGGGTTGGACGAGCAGTACTTC. This translates into CASSSGQGLDEQYF.

The chain carries TRBV29-1 and TRBJ2-2; 14 nucleotides match TRBD2. This CDR3 spans 14 amino acids. From germline, CDR1 is SQVTM and CDR2 ANQGSEA. Trimming took 7 bases from V and 5 from J; bases not matched to a gene: 3. In nucleotides, the CDR3 is TGCAGCGCGACTAGCGGGAGGGATACCGGGGAGCTGTTTTTT. Translation gives CSATSGRDTGELFF.

This clone was counted a single time. The V gene is TRBV18, the J gene TRBJ1-1; 10 bases fit TRBD1. Germline values: CDR1 KGHSH, CDR2 LQKENI. CDR3 length: 12 residues. J was trimmed by 6 bases and V by 6 bases; bases with no gene match: 1. As DNA, the CDR3 is TGTGCCAGCTCCGGACAGGGGGCTGAAGCTTTCTTT. This encodes CASSGQGAEAFF.

The chain has TRBV5-4 and TRBJ2-7; TRBD1 matches at 7 bases. The CDR3 spans 14 residues. The ends lost 4 bases at V and 5 bases at J; junction bases unmatched: 9. The germline gives CDR1 SGHNT, CDR2 YYREEE (reference sequence). This CDR3 is CASSTGQVRDEQYF. DNA for the CDR3: TGTGCCAGCAGCACAGGACAGGTTCGGGACGAGCAGTACTTC.

This clone was observed a few times. J is TRBJ1-1 and V is TRBV2; D call uncertain. This CDR3 region has 14 residues. Trimming left V 1 base short and J 1 base short, with 7 bases between. The germline V gene has CDR1 SNHLY and CDR2 FYNNEI. In nucleotides, the CDR3 is TGTGCCAGCAGTGAAGACTCATGGAACACTGAAGCTTTCTTT. Its protein is CASSEDSWNTEAFF. Based on the CDR3 plus reference TRBV2 and TRBJ1-1, the full variable domain is EPEVTQTPSHQVTQMGQEVILRCVPISNHLYFYWYRQILGQKVEFLVSFYNNEISEKSEIFDDQFSVERPDGSNFTLKIRSTKLEDSAMYFCASSEDSWNTEAFFGQGTRLTVV.

The chain has TRBV6-5 and TRBJ1-2; TRBD1 aligns across 7 bases. With V trimmed by 8 bases and J by 2 bases, 5 bases remained unmatched. The CDR3 sequence is 13 residues long. The germline V gene has CDR1 MNHEY and CDR2 SVGAGI. The CDR3 loop is CASRPGGNYGYTF. In DNA, the CDR3 is TGTGCCAGCCGCCCAGGGGGGAACTATGGCTACACCTTC.

The J gene is TRBJ1-1, the V gene TRBV15, with D uncertain. Germline values: CDR1 LNHNV, CDR2 YYDKDF (reference sequence). V lost 1 base, J lost 6 bases, and 18 bases lay in between. The CDR3 consists of 16 residues. Here the CDR3 DNA reads TGTGCCACCAGCAGAGGCCCCTTGGGCTCCACCCCTGAAGCTTTCTTT. It specifies CATSRGPLGSTPEAFF.

The rearrangement links TRBV27 to TRBJ2-1; D may be TRBD1 (6 bases). V dropped 1 base and J dropped 5 bases, with 9 bases sitting between them. The CDR3 is made up of 14 amino acids. Germline V CDR1 and CDR2: MNHEY, SMNVEV (reference sequence). CDR3 sequence (DNA): TGTGCCAGCAGTTTATGGTCAGGGGACAATGAGCAGTTCTTC. Its protein product is CASSLWSGDNEQFF.

The chain joins TRBV28 to TRBJ1-1; 9 bases agree with TRBD1. Germline CDR1 reads MDHEN; CDR2 reads SYDVKM. The V and J ends lost 6 bases and 4 bases, in that order; junction bases with no gene match: 6. CDR3 length equals 14 residues. As DNA, the CDR3 is TGTGCCAGCAGACAGACAGGGGGGGGCACTGAAGCTTTCTTT. It is translated as CASRQTGGGTEAFF.

This clone was recorded only once. This chain links TRBV27 with TRBJ2-7; D perhaps matches TRBD1 (6 bases). With 1 base removed from V and 4 bases from J, the gap between germline ends came to 17 bases. Per the germline V gene, CDR1 is MNHEY and CDR2 is SMNVEV (reference sequence). CDR3 length: 16 amino acids. CDR3 nucleotides: TGTGCCAGCAGTTTATTTGCAGGGGCGATTGGGTACGAGCAGTACTTC. It yields the protein CASSLFAGAIGYEQYF.

CDR3 DNA: TGCGCCAGCAGCTTGACAATTAATTCGTCCGGCGGGTCAAGGACTAACTATGGCTACACCTTC. This gives the protein CASSLTINSSGGSRTNYGYTF. The J gene is TRBJ1-2, the V gene TRBV5-1; no clear D. The V end lost 1 base, the J end lost 0 bases, and 28 bases lay between the germline ends. Per the germline V gene, CDR1 is SGHRS and CDR2 is YFSETQ. This CDR3 has 21 residues.

This clone was observed a few times. The DNA for the CDR3 is TGTGCCAGCAGTTCGCTGGGCCGTAATGAAAAACTGTTTTTT. The encoded protein is CASSSLGRNEKLFF. The chain uses TRBV6-1 and TRBJ1-4; D call uncertain. This CDR3 comprises 14 residues. Germline V gives CDR1 MNHNS, CDR2 SASEGT. V was clipped by 5 bases and J by 4 bases, with 11 bases between them.

The chain links TRBV7-2 to TRBJ2-3, with 10 bases that match TRBD2. The CDR3 contains 19 residues. V shed 6 bases, J shed 0 bases, and the junction held 15 bases outside the gene matches. CDR1 is SGHTA, CDR2 FQGNSA, per germline. The CDR3 nucleotides read TGTGCCAGCAGTCCGGTGGGGACTAGCGTGAAGATCAGCACAGATACGCAGTATTTT. It yields the protein CASSPVGTSVKISTDTQYF. Combining the CDR3 with reference TRBV7-2 and TRBJ2-3 gives the whole variable domain GAGVSQSPSNKVTEKGKDVELRCDPISGHTALYWYRQSLGQGLEFLIYFQGNSAPDKSGLPSDRFSAERTGGSVSTLTIQRTQQEDSAVYLCASSPVGTSVKISTDTQYFGPGTRLTVL.

The chain combines TRBV7-3 with TRBJ1-1, with D possibly being TRBD1 (5 bases). Germline assignment: CDR1 SGHTA and CDR2 FQGTGA. The CDR3 is made up of 14 amino acids. The V end was cut by 3 bases, the J end by 1 base, with 9 bases between. The CDR3 region has the DNA TGTGCCAGCAGCTTGGGACTCCCGAACACTGAAGCTTTCTTT. This sequence encodes CASSLGLPNTEAFF.

This chain joins TRBV19 and TRBJ2-3; TRBD2 matches 9 bases. Per the germline V gene, CDR1 is LNHDA and CDR2 is SQIVND (reference sequence). After removal of 4 bases from V and 2 bases from J, the junction contained 1 base not matched to a gene. The CDR3 covers 14 residues. Here the CDR3 DNA reads TGTGCCAGTAGTAGCGGGAGGGCCACAGATACGCAGTATTTT. Encoded protein: CASSSGRATDTQYF.

The chain has TRBV5-1 and TRBJ1-1; weak D call: TRBD1 (6 bases). The CDR3 length is 16 residues. CDR1 is SGHRS, CDR2 YFSETQ, per germline. Trimming stripped 4 bases from V and 0 bases from J, with 16 bases between. CDR3 DNA sequence: TGCGCCAGCAGCCCTACTCGGACAGCCCTGAACACTGAAGCTTTCTTT. Protein sequence: CASSPTRTALNTEAFF.